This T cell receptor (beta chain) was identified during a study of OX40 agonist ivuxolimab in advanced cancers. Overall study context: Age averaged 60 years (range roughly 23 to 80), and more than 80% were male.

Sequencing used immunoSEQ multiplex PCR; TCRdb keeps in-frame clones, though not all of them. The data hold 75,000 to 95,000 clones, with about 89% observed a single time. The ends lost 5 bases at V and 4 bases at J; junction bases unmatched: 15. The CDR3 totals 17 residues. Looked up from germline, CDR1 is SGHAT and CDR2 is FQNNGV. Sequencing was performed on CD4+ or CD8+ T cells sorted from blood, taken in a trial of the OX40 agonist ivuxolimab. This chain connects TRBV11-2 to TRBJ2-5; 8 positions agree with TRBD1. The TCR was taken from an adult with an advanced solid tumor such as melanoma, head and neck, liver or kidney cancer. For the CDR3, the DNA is TGTGCCAGCAGCCCTTTGACAGGGGCGGATACGGTAGAGACCCAGTACTTC. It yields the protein CASSPLTGADTVETQYF.